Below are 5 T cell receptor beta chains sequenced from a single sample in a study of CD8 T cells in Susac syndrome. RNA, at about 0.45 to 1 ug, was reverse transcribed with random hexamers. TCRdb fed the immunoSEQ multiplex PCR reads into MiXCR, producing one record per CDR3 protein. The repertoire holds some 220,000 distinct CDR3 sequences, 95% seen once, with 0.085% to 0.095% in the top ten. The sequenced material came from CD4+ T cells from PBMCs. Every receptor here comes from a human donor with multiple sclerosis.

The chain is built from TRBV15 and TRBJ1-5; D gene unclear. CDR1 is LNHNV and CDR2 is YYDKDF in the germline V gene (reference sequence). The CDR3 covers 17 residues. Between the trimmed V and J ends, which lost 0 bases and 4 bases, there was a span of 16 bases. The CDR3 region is CATSRDRPSIVNQPQHF. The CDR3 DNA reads TGTGCCACCAGCAGAGATCGGCCCAGTATAGTGAATCAGCCCCAGCATTTT.

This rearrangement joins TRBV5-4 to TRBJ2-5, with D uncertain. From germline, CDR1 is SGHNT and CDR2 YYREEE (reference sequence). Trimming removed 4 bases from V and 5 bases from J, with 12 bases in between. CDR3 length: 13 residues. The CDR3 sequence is CASSAVPVETQYF. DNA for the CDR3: TGTGCCAGCAGCGCCGTCCCGGTCGAGACCCAGTACTTC.

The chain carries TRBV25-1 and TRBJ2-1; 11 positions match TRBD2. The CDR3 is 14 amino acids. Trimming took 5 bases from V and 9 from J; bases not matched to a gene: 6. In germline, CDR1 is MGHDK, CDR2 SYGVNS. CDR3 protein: CASSNSGRAVEQFF. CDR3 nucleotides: TGTGCCAGCAGTAATAGCGGGAGGGCGGTTGAGCAGTTCTTC.

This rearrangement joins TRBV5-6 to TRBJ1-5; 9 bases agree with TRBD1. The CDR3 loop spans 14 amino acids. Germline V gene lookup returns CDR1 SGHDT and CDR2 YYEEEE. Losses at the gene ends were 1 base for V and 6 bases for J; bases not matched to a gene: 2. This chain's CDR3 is CASSLLGQGQPQHF. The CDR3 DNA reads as TGTGCCAGCAGCTTGCTGGGACAGGGTCAGCCCCAGCATTTT.

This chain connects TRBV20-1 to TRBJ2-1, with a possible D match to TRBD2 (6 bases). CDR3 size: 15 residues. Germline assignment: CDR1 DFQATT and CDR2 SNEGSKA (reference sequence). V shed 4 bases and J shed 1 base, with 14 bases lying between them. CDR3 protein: CSAIGGGLSYNEQFF. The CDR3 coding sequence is TGCAGTGCTATAGGCGGAGGGTTATCCTACAATGAGCAGTTCTTC.